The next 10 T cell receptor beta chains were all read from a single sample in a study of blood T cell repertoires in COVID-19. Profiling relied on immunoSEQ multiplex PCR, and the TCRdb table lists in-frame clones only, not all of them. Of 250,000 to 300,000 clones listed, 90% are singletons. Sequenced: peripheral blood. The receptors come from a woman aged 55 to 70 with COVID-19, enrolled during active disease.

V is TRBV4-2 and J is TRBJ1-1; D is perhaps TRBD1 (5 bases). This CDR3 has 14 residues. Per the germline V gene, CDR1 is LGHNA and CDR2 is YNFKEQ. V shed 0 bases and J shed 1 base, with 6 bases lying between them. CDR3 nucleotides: TGTGCCAGCAGCCAAGAGGGGGGGAACACTGAAGCTTTCTTT. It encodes CASSQEGGNTEAFF.

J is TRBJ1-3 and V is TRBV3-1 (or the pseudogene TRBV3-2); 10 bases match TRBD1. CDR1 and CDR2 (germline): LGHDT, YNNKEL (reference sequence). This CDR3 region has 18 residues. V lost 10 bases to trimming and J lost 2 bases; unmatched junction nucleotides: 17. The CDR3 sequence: CAITSGTGALDPGNTIYF. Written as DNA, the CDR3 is TGTGCCATCACTTCCGGGACAGGGGCCCTAGATCCTGGAAACACCATATATTTT.

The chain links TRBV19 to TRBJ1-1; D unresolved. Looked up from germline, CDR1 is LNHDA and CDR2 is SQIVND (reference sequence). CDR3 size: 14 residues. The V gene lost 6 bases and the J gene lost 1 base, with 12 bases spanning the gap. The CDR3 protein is CASSPPAGNTEAFF. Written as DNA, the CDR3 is TGTGCCAGTAGCCCCCCCGCAGGGAACACTGAAGCTTTCTTT.

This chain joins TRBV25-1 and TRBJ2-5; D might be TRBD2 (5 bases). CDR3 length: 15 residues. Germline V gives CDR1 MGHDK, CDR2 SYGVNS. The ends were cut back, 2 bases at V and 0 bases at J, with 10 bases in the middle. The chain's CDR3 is CASSEKDWYQETQYF. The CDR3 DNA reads TGTGCCAGCAGTGAAAAGGACTGGTACCAAGAGACCCAGTACTTC.

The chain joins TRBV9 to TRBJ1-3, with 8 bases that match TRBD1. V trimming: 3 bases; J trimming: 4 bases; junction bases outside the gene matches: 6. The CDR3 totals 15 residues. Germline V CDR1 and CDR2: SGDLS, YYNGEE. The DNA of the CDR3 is TGTGCCAGCAGCGCAGGGGGCGCCGAGGGAAACACCATATATTTT. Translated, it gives CASSAGGAEGNTIYF.

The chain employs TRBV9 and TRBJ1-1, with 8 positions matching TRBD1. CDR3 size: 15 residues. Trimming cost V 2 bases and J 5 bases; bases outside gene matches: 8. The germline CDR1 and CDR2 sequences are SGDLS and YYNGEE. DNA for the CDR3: TGTGCCAGCAGCGTTGGGACAGGACGTGGGACTGAAGCTTTCTTT. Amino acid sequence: CASSVGTGRGTEAFF.

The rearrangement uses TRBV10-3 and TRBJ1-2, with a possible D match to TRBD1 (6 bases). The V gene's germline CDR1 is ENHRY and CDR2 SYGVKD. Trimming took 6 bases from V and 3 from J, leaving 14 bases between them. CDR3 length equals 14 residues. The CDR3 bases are TGTGCCATCAGCCTGGACAGAACCCACTATGGCTACACCTTC. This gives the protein CAISLDRTHYGYTF.

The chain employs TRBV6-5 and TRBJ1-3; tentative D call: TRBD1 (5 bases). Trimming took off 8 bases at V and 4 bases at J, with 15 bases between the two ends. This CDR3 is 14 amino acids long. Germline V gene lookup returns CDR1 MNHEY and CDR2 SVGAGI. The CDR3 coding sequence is TGTGCCAGCTTGGTCCCGACAGAGGGAAACACCATATATTTT. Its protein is CASLVPTEGNTIYF.

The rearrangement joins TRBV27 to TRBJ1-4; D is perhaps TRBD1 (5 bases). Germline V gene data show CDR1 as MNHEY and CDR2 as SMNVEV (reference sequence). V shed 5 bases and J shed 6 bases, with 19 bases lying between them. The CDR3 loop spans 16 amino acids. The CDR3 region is CASSPLRGRFYEKLFF. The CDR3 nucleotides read TGTGCCAGCAGTCCCCTAAGGGGCCGCTTTTATGAAAAACTGTTTTTT.

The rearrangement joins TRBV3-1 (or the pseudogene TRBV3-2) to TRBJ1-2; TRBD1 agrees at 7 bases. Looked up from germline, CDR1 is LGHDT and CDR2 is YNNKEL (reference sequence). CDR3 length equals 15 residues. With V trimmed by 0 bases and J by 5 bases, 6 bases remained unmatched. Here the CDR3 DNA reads TGTGCCAGCAGCCAAGATATGTCAGGGGGGTATGGCTACACCTTC. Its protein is CASSQDMSGGYGYTF.